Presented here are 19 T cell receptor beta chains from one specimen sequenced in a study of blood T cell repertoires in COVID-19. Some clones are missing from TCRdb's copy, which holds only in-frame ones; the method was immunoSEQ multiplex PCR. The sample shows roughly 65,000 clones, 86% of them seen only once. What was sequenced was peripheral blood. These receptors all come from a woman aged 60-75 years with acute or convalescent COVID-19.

CDR3 loop: CASSSGGIYEQYF. For the CDR3, the DNA is TGTGCCAGCAGTTCAGGGGGCATCTACGAGCAGTACTTC. The rearrangement uses TRBV6-9 and TRBJ2-7; the match to TRBD1 covers 8 bases. Germline CDR1 reads MNHGY; CDR2 reads SVAAGI. V gave up 4 bases and J gave up 3 bases; unmatched junction bases: 2. This CDR3 is built from 13 residues.

This chain's CDR3 is CASSSGTSYEQYF. The CDR3 bases are TGTGCCAGCAGCTCCGGGACATCCTACGAGCAGTACTTC. The gene calls are TRBV7-8 and TRBJ2-7, with D perhaps matching TRBD1 (6 bases). Germline-derived CDR1 and CDR2 are SGHVS and FQNEAQ. This CDR3 has 13 amino acids. Deletions cut 4 bases from V and 1 base from J, with 8 bases between.

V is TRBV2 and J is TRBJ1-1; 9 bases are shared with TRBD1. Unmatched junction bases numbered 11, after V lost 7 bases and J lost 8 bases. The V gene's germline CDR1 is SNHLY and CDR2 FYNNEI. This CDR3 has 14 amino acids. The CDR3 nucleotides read TGTGCCAGCACAGGAGGGACAGGGAGAGGAGAAGCTTTCTTT. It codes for CASTGGTGRGEAFF. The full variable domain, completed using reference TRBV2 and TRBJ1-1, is EPEVTQTPSHQVTQMGQEVILRCVPISNHLYFYWYRQILGQKVEFLVSFYNNEISEKSEIFDDQFSVERPDGSNFTLKIRSTKLEDSAMYFCASTGGTGRGEAFFGQGTRLTVV.

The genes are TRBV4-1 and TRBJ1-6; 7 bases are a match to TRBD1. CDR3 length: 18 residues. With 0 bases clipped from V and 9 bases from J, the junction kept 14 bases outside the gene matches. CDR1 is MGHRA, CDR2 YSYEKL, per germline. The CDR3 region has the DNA TGCGCCAGCAGCCAAGACTTAATAGGGACAGCAAGGAGTTCACCCCTCCACTTT. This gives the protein CASSQDLIGTARSSPLHF.

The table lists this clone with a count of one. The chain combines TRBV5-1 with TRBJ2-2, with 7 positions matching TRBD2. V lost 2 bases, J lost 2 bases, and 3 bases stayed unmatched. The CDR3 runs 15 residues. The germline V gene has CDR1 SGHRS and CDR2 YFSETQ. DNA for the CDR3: TGCGCCAGCAGCTTAAGCGGGATTAACACCGGGGAGCTGTTTTTT. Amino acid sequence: CASSLSGINTGELFF.

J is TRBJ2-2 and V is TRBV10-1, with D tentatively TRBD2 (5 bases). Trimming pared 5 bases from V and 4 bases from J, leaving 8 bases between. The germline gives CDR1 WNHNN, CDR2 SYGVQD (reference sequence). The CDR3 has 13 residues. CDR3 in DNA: TGCGCCAGCAGTAGAGGGCCCACCGGGGAGCTGTTTTTT. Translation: CASSRGPTGELFF.

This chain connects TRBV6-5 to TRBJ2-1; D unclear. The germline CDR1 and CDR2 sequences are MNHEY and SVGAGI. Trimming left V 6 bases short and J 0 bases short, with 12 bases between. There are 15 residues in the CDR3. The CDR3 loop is CASSLRGSSYNEQFF. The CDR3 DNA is TGTGCCAGCAGCCTACGCGGAAGCTCCTACAATGAGCAGTTCTTC.

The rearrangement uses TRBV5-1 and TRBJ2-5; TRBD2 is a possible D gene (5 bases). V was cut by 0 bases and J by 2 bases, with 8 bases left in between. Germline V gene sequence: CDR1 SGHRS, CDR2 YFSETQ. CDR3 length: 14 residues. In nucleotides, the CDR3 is TGCGCCAGCAGCTTGGGGACTTCACAAGAGACCCAGTACTTC. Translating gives CASSLGTSQETQYF.

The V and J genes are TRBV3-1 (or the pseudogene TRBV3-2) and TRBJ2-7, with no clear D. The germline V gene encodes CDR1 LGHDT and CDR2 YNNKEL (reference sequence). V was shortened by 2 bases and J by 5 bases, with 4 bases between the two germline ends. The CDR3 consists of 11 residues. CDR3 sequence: CASSQSDEQYF. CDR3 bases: TGTGCCAGCAGCCAATCGGACGAGCAGTACTTC.

CDR3 sequence: CASRLVDTQYF. The CDR3 DNA is TGTGCCAGCAGGCTAGTGGATACGCAGTATTTT. This sequence joins TRBV12-3 or TRBV12-4 and TRBJ2-3, with no clear D. The CDR3 has 11 amino acids. The V gene lost 6 bases and the J gene lost 6 bases, with 7 bases spanning the gap.

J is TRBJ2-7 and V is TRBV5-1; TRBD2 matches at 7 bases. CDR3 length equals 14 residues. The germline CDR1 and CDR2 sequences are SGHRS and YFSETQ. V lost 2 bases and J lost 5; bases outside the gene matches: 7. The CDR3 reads CASSFKGRENEQYF. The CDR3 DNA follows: TGCGCCAGCAGCTTCAAGGGGAGGGAGAACGAGCAGTACTTC.

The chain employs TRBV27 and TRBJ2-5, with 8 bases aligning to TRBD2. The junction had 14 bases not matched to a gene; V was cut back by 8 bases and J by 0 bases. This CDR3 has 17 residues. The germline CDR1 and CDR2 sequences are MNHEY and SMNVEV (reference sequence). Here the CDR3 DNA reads TGTGCCAGCTCGCGGGGGGCCTCTCCTGGGTACCAAGAGACCCAGTACTTC. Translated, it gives CASSRGASPGYQETQYF.

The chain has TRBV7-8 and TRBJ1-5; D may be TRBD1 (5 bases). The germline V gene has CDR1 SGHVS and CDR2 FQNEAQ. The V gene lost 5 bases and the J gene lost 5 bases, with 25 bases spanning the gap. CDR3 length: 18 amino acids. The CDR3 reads CASSRLRPGLITDQPQHF. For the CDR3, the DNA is TGTGCCAGCAGCCGACTTCGACCGGGACTAATAACAGATCAGCCCCAGCATTTT.

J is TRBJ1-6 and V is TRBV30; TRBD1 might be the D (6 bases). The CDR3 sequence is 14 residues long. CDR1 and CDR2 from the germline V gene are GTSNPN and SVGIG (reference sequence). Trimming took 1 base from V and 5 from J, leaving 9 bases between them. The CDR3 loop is CAWSGGQDNSPLHF. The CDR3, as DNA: TGTGCCTGGAGTGGGGGGCAGGATAATTCACCCCTCCACTTT.

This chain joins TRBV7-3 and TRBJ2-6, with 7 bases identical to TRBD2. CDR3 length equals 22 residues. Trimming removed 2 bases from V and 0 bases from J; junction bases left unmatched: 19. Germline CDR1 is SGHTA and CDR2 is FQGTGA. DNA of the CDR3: TGTGCCAGCAGCTTATTCTCCCCAGCCCGACTAGCTGAATCCTCTGGGGCCAACGTCCTGACTTTC. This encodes CASSLFSPARLAESSGANVLTF.

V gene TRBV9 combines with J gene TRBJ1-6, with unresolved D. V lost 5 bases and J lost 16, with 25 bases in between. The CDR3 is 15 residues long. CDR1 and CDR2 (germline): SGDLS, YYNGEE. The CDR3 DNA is TGTGCCAGCAGTTTTGGGGAGATCTCTCCTAGCCCGCTCCACTTT. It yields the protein CASSFGEISPSPLHF.

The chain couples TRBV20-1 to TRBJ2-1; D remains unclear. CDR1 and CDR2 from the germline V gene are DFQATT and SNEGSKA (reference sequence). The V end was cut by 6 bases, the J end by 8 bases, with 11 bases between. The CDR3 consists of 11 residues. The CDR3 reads CSAPDFDEQFF. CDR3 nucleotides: TGCAGTGCCCCCGACTTTGATGAGCAGTTCTTC.

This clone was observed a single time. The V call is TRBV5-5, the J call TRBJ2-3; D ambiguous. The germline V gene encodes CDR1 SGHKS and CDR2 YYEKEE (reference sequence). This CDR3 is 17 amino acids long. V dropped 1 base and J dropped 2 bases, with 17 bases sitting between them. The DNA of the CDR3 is TGTGCCAGCAGCTTGAATCCGTCTAACGCCTTCACAGATACGCAGTATTTT. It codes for CASSLNPSNAFTDTQYF. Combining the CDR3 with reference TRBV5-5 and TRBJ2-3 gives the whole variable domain DAGVTQSPTHLIKTRGQQVTLRCSPISGHKSVSWYQQVLGQGPQFIFQYYEKEERGRGNFPDRFSARQFPNYSSELNVNALLLGDSALYLCASSLNPSNAFTDTQYFGPGTRLTVL.

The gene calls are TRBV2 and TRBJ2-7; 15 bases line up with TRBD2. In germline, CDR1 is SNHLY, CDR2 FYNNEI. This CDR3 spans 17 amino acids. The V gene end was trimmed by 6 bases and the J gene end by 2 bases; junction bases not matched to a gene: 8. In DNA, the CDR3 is TGTGCCAGCAGCCGGACTAGCGGGGGGGCCAGGCCCTACGAGCAGTACTTC. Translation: CASSRTSGGARPYEQYF.